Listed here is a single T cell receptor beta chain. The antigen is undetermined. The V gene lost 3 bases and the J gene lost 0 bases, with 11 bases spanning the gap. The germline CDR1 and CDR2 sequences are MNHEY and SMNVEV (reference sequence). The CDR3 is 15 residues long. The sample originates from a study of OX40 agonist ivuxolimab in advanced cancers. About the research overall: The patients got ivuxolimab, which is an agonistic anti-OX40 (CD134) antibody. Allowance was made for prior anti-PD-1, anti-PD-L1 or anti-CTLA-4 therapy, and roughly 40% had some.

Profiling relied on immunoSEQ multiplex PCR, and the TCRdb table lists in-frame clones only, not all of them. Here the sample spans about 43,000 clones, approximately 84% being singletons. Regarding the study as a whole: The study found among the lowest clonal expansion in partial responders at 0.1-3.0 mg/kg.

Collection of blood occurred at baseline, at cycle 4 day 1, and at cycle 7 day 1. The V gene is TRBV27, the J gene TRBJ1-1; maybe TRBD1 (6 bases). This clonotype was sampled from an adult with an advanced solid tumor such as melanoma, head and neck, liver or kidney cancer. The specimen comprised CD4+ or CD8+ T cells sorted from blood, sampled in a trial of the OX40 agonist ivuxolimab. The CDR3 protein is CASSFDRSMNTEAFF. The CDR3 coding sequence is TGTGCCAGCAGTTTCGACAGGTCCATGAACACTGAAGCTTTCTTT.